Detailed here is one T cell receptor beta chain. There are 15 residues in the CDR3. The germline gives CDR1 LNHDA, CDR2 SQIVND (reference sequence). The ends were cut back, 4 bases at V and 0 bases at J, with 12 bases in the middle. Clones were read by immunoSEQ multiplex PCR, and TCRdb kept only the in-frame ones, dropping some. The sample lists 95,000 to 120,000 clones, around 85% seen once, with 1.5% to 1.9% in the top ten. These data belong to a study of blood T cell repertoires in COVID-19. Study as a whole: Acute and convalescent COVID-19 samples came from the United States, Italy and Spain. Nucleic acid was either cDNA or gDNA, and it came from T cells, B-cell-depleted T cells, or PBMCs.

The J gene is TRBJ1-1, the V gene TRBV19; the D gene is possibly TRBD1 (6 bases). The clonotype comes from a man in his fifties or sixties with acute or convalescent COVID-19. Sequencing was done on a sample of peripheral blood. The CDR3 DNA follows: TGTGCCAGTAGTACAGGACAGATAATGAACACTGAAGCTTTCTTT. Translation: CASSTGQIMNTEAFF.